This entry lists 12 T cell receptor beta chains sequenced from one sample in a study of identifying expanded T cells in peripheral blood. Produced via immunoSEQ multiplex PCR; TCRdb's table is partial and in-frame only. The table records over 85,000 clones, 70% to 90% of them present only once. The material sequenced was blood. The receptors derive from a person aged 18-70 years in good health.

The rearrangement links TRBV5-4 to TRBJ2-2, with TRBD1 matching over 8 bases. The CDR3 is made up of 15 amino acids. Germline V gene lookup returns CDR1 SGHNT and CDR2 YYREEE (reference sequence). J was trimmed by 2 bases and V by 7 bases; bases with no gene match: 7. This CDR3 is CASLSGGPNTGELFF. CDR3 DNA: TGTGCCAGCTTGTCAGGGGGCCCTAACACCGGGGAGCTGTTTTTT.

V usage is TRBV11-2 and J usage is TRBJ1-2; 7 positions match TRBD1. This CDR3 comprises 15 residues. Germline loops: CDR1 SGHAT, CDR2 FQNNGV. V gave up 4 bases and J gave up 2 bases; unmatched junction bases: 7. The CDR3 sequence: CASSSATGTNYGYTF. For the CDR3, the DNA is TGTGCCAGCAGCTCCGCGACAGGGACGAACTATGGCTACACCTTC.

This chain links TRBV4-3 with TRBJ2-7; D is perhaps TRBD2 (6 bases). The CDR3 totals 14 residues. The germline V gene has CDR1 LGHNA and CDR2 YSLEER. V lost 2 bases to trimming and J lost 3 bases, with 11 bases between them. CDR3 in DNA: TGCGCCAGCAGCCAAAGGGTCGGGGGCTACGAGCAGTACTTC. Its protein product is CASSQRVGGYEQYF.

The genes are TRBV14 and TRBJ2-1, with D possibly matching TRBD2 (6 bases). The CDR3 is 14 residues long. Germline CDR1 and CDR2: SGHDN and FVKESK. With 4 bases removed from V and 9 bases from J, the gap between germline ends came to 16 bases. DNA of the CDR3: TGTGCCAGCAGCCGACCGGGAGTAGTGGGTGAGCAGTTCTTC. Translated, it gives CASSRPGVVGEQFF.

The V call is TRBV30, the J call TRBJ1-3, with D hard to call. V was trimmed by 3 bases and J by 4 bases, leaving 7 bases between them. In germline, CDR1 is GTSNPN, CDR2 SVGIG (reference sequence). The CDR3 is made up of 12 amino acids. The CDR3: CAWRTEGNTIYF. The DNA for the CDR3 is TGTGCCTGGAGGACGGAGGGAAACACCATATATTTT.

J is TRBJ2-1 and V is TRBV7-2; D is unclear. This CDR3 has 12 residues. Germline V gives CDR1 SGHTA, CDR2 FQGNSA. The V and J ends lost 4 bases and 4 bases respectively, with 5 bases between them. The CDR3 nucleotides read TGTGCCAGCAGCTCCCTATACAATGAGCAGTTCTTC. Its translation: CASSSLYNEQFF.

The rearrangement uses TRBV2 and TRBJ1-1; the match to TRBD1 covers 8 bases. V shed 4 bases, J shed 4 bases, and the junction held 5 bases outside the gene matches. This CDR3 is 14 amino acids long. CDR1 is SNHLY and CDR2 is FYNNEI in the germline V gene. The CDR3 loop reads CASSGQGRTTEAFF. In DNA form, the CDR3 reads TGTGCCAGCAGTGGACAGGGGAGGACCACTGAAGCTTTCTTT.

The chain carries TRBV7-9 and TRBJ1-1; the D gene is possibly TRBD1 (5 bases). CDR3 length: 16 amino acids. Germline CDR1 SEHNR, CDR2 FQNEAQ (reference sequence). V gave up 5 bases and J gave up 0 bases, with 16 bases separating them. The CDR3 bases are TGTGCCAGCAGCCGAGGGGTCGCCGATCTGAACACTGAAGCTTTCTTT. Its protein product is CASSRGVADLNTEAFF.

This chain connects TRBV9 to TRBJ2-5; D gene uncertain. The CDR3 has 15 residues. Trimming shortened V by 2 bases and J by 3 bases, and 14 bases separated the two germline ends. Germline values: CDR1 SGDLS, CDR2 YYNGEE. In nucleotides, the CDR3 is TGTGCCAGCAGCGTTTTAGGGCAGGCAAAAGAGACCCAGTACTTC. It yields the protein CASSVLGQAKETQYF.

The chain combines TRBV19 with TRBJ2-1; D perhaps matches TRBD2 (6 bases). Trimming pared 5 bases from V and 4 bases from J, leaving 21 bases between. Per germline, CDR1 LNHDA and CDR2 SQIVND (reference sequence). The CDR3 contains 17 residues. The CDR3 sequence is CASSAGRLGGGYNEQFF. CDR3 DNA sequence: TGTGCCAGTAGTGCCGGGCGGCTAGGTGGGGGGTACAATGAGCAGTTCTTC.

This chain uses TRBV28 with TRBJ2-1; 12 nucleotides agree with TRBD1. V shed 7 bases, J shed 9 bases, and the junction held 10 bases outside the gene matches. Germline V gene sequence: CDR1 MDHEN, CDR2 SYDVKM. This CDR3 is 15 amino acids long. The CDR3 DNA follows: TGTGCCAGCACTACACCGGGACAGGGGGCGATTGAGCAGTTCTTC. It encodes CASTTPGQGAIEQFF.

This rearrangement joins TRBV29-1 to TRBJ2-7, with D possibly being TRBD2 (5 bases). Per the germline V gene, CDR1 is SQVTM and CDR2 is ANQGSEA. V was trimmed by 5 bases and J by 4 bases, leaving 9 bases between them. This CDR3 contains 11 residues. The CDR3 DNA sequence: TGCAGCGTTATAAGAGGGTACGAGCAGTACTTC. Its protein product is CSVIRGYEQYF.